This is a list of T cell receptor beta chains from one sample in a study of cytomegalovirus exposure and HLA in healthy donors. TCRdb's copy holds only in-frame clones and misses some; the assay was immunoSEQ multiplex PCR. The sample consists of 200,000 or so clones, roughly 82% of them appearing once. Sequencing was performed on PBMCs. These receptors all come from a young woman in good health and CMV-seropositive. Both conserved end residues are part of each CDR3. Fields, in order: V gene, J gene, D gene, clone size, CDR3 protein, CDR3 DNA. D genes are given only for firm matches. For some rows the clone size is stated as once, few or many, or as a class when expanded; others skip it.

V gene: TRBV28; J gene: TRBJ1-4; D gene: NA; clone size: NA; CDR3 protein: CASSFRLSTNEKLFF; CDR3 DNA: TGTGCCAGCAGCTTCAGGTTATCAACTAATGAAAAACTGTTTTTT
V gene: TRBV5-1; J gene: TRBJ2-1; D gene: TRBD2; clone size: once; CDR3 protein: CASGTSGGRSYNEQFF; CDR3 DNA: TGCGCCAGCGGGACTAGCGGGGGACGCTCCTACAATGAGCAGTTCTTC
V gene: TRBV19; J gene: TRBJ2-7; D gene: NA; clone size: NA; CDR3 protein: CASSIQGRNEQYF; CDR3 DNA: TGTGCCAGTAGTATTCAGGGGAGAAACGAGCAGTACTTC
V gene: TRBV6-1; J gene: TRBJ1-2; D gene: NA; clone size: NA; CDR3 protein: CASRVGQLNGYTF; CDR3 DNA: TGTGCCAGTCGTGTGGGGCAGTTGAATGGCTACACCTTC
V gene: TRBV19; J gene: TRBJ1-2; D gene: NA; clone size: NA; CDR3 protein: CASSISQGGSGYTF; CDR3 DNA: TGTGCCAGTAGTATATCGCAGGGAGGAAGCGGCTACACCTTC
V gene: TRBV27; J gene: TRBJ1-5; D gene: NA; clone size: few; CDR3 protein: CASSLYGLRVNQPQHF; CDR3 DNA: TGTGCCAGCAGTTTATATGGCCTGCGGGTAAACCAGCCCCAGCATTTT
V gene: TRBV2; J gene: TRBJ2-7; D gene: TRBD2; clone size: NA; CDR3 protein: CASRSQREGLYEQYF; CDR3 DNA: TGTGCCAGCAGGTCCCAGCGGGAGGGCCTGTACGAGCAGTACTTC
V gene: TRBV4-2; J gene: TRBJ1-1; D gene: TRBD1; clone size: NA; CDR3 protein: CASSQEQGRMAEAFF; CDR3 DNA: TGTGCCAGCAGCCAAGAACAGGGGCGGATGGCTGAAGCTTTCTTT
V gene: TRBV6-1; J gene: TRBJ2-7; D gene: NA; clone size: NA; CDR3 protein: CASSYGRDYEQYF; CDR3 DNA: TGTGCCAGCAGTTATGGCAGGGACTACGAGCAGTACTTC
V gene: TRBV18; J gene: TRBJ1-4; D gene: NA; clone size: NA; CDR3 protein: CASSPRTGEEKLFF; CDR3 DNA: TGTGCCAGCTCACCAAGGACGGGGGAGGAAAAACTGTTTTTT
V gene: TRBV5-4; J gene: TRBJ2-7; D gene: TRBD2; clone size: NA; CDR3 protein: CASSFAGGPYEQYF; CDR3 DNA: TGTGCCAGCAGCTTTGCGGGAGGGCCTTACGAGCAGTACTTC
V gene: TRBV6-5; J gene: TRBJ1-4; D gene: NA; clone size: NA; CDR3 protein: CASSRGTDEKLFF; CDR3 DNA: TGTGCCAGCAGTCGCGGGACGGATGAAAAACTGTTTTTT
V gene: TRBV27; J gene: TRBJ2-2; D gene: TRBD1; clone size: NA; CDR3 protein: CASSLRDSVTGELFF; CDR3 DNA: TGTGCCAGCAGCCTCCGGGACAGCGTAACCGGGGAGCTGTTTTTT
V gene: TRBV7-9; J gene: TRBJ2-2; D gene: TRBD2; clone size: NA; CDR3 protein: CASSFGLAGESGELFF; CDR3 DNA: TGTGCCAGCAGCTTCGGACTAGCGGGAGAGTCCGGGGAGCTGTTTTTT
V gene: TRBV4-2; J gene: TRBJ2-7; D gene: NA; clone size: few; CDR3 protein: CASSQDRAAASYEQYF; CDR3 DNA: TGTGCCAGCAGCCAAGATCGCGCCGCGGCCTCCTACGAGCAGTACTTC
V gene: TRBV6-5; J gene: TRBJ1-2; D gene: TRBD1; clone size: NA; CDR3 protein: CASRRTGAGGYTF; CDR3 DNA: TGTGCCAGCAGAAGGACAGGGGCGGGGGGCTACACCTTC
V gene: TRBV30; J gene: TRBJ2-7; D gene: NA; clone size: NA; CDR3 protein: CAWSRTGRDAYEQYF; CDR3 DNA: TGTGCCTGGAGCCGGACAGGGAGGGACGCCTACGAGCAGTACTTC
V gene: TRBV5-4; J gene: TRBJ2-7; D gene: TRBD1; clone size: NA; CDR3 protein: CASSLGRGKTYEQYF; CDR3 DNA: TGTGCCAGCAGCTTGGGCAGGGGGAAGACCTACGAGCAGTACTTC
V gene: TRBV27; J gene: TRBJ1-2; D gene: NA; clone size: few; CDR3 protein: CASRGGYGYTF; CDR3 DNA: TGTGCCAGTCGAGGCGGTTATGGCTACACCTTC
V gene: TRBV7-6; J gene: TRBJ1-1; D gene: TRBD1; clone size: NA; CDR3 protein: CASSLVSGQGNTEAFF; CDR3 DNA: TGTGCCAGCAGCTTAGTATCGGGACAGGGAAACACTGAAGCTTTCTTT
V gene: TRBV6-1; J gene: TRBJ1-2; D gene: TRBD1; clone size: NA; CDR3 protein: CASTAGTAKTYGYTF; CDR3 DNA: TGTGCCAGCACGGCCGGGACAGCCAAGACTTATGGCTACACCTTC
V gene: TRBV5-4; J gene: TRBJ2-1; D gene: TRBD2; clone size: few; CDR3 protein: CASSSGLAYNEQFF; CDR3 DNA: TGTGCCAGCAGCTCGGGACTAGCGTACAATGAGCAGTTCTTC
V gene: TRBV11-2; J gene: TRBJ2-1; D gene: TRBD1; clone size: NA; CDR3 protein: CASSSARDRGTYNEQFF; CDR3 DNA: TGTGCCAGCAGCTCGGCAAGAGACAGGGGAACCTACAATGAGCAGTTCTTC
V gene: TRBV5-4; J gene: TRBJ2-1; D gene: TRBD1; clone size: NA; CDR3 protein: CASSFRDRGNEQFF; CDR3 DNA: TGTGCCAGCAGCTTCCGGGACAGGGGGAATGAGCAGTTCTTC
V gene: TRBV5-1; J gene: TRBJ2-1; D gene: NA; clone size: NA; CDR3 protein: CASSFAGGEQFF; CDR3 DNA: TGCGCCAGCAGCTTCGCGGGCGGTGAGCAGTTCTTC
V gene: TRBV27; J gene: TRBJ2-6; D gene: TRBD1; clone size: NA; CDR3 protein: CASSLSRQGGTGANVLTF; CDR3 DNA: TGTGCCAGCAGTTTATCCCGACAGGGTGGAACTGGGGCCAACGTCCTGACTTTC
V gene: TRBV6-5; J gene: TRBJ1-2; D gene: NA; clone size: few; CDR3 protein: CACRHRDGYTF; CDR3 DNA: TGTGCCTGCCGTCACAGGGATGGCTACACCTTC
V gene: TRBV29-1; J gene: TRBJ2-1; D gene: TRBD1; clone size: NA; CDR3 protein: CSAGQGSGNEQFF; CDR3 DNA: TGCAGCGCCGGACAGGGGAGCGGGAATGAGCAGTTCTTC
V gene: TRBV28; J gene: TRBJ1-5; D gene: NA; clone size: once; CDR3 protein: CASTPGNQPQHF; CDR3 DNA: TGTGCCAGCACCCCCGGGAATCAGCCCCAGCATTTT
V gene: TRBV14; J gene: TRBJ2-1; D gene: NA; clone size: NA; CDR3 protein: CASSIGHEQFF; CDR3 DNA: TGTGCCAGCAGCATTGGGCATGAGCAGTTCTTC
V gene: TRBV5-1; J gene: TRBJ2-7; D gene: TRBD2; clone size: NA; CDR3 protein: CASSLGGTSGSYEQYF; CDR3 DNA: TGCGCCAGCAGCTTGGGGGGGACTAGCGGATCCTACGAGCAGTACTTC